This TCR beta chain is drawn from a study of shared clonotypes between healthy human individuals. Turning to this clone: Its antigen is undetermined.

Looked up from germline, CDR1 is SGHAT and CDR2 is FQNNGV. This CDR3 region has 14 residues. With 4 bases clipped from V and 4 bases from J, the junction kept 4 bases outside the gene matches. Findings of the study overall: The study found about 5% of naive CD4 clonotypes shared across a few donors.

All donors were Caucasian adults living in Nashville, Tennessee. Sequencing used immunoSEQ multiplex PCR; TCRdb keeps in-frame clones, though not all of them. The sample records 300,000 to 350,000 clones, 73% being singletons. Sequencing was performed on memory CD4+ T cells sorted from blood. Subset specified: CD45RA-negative fraction. The sequence came from a young man in good health. The V gene is TRBV11-2, the J gene TRBJ1-3; 7 nucleotides agree with TRBD1. This chain's CDR3 is CASSSPGQGNTIYF. The CDR3, as DNA: TGTGCCAGCAGCTCACCGGGACAGGGAAACACCATATATTTT. Looking up the rest from reference TRBV11-2 and TRBJ1-3 gives the full variable domain: EAGVAQSPRYKIIEKRQSVAFWCNPISGHATLYWYQQILGQGPKLLIQFQNNGVVDDSQLPKDRFSAERLKGVDSTLKIQPAKLEDSAVYLCASSSPGQGNTIYFGEGSWLTVV.